This TCR beta chain was sequenced in a study of identifying expanded T cells in peripheral blood. Using immunoSEQ multiplex PCR, the repertoire was profiled, and TCRdb retains in-frame clones only, with some absent. Of some 75,000 clones listed, almost 90% are singletons. The CDR3 has 20 amino acids. Germline V gives CDR1 SGHRS, CDR2 YFSETQ. The junction had 21 bases not matched to a gene; V was cut back by 1 base and J by 3 bases. Turning to this clone: The antigen is undetermined.

Broader study findings: Clone count variance between approximately two-week samples rose with total template count. Roughly 1.2 clones differed between technical replicates, versus about 16 and 19 over time.

Healthy donors had no documented immune events, such as infections, while sampled. Sequenced: blood. The origin of this receptor is a person aged 18 to 75 in good health. The chain recombines TRBV5-1 with TRBJ2-7; 8 bases match TRBD1. The CDR3 nucleotides read TGCGCCAGCAGCTTGCAAAGCGGGCAGGGGGCATTTAACGTATTCTACGAGCAGTACTTC. Its translation is CASSLQSGQGAFNVFYEQYF.